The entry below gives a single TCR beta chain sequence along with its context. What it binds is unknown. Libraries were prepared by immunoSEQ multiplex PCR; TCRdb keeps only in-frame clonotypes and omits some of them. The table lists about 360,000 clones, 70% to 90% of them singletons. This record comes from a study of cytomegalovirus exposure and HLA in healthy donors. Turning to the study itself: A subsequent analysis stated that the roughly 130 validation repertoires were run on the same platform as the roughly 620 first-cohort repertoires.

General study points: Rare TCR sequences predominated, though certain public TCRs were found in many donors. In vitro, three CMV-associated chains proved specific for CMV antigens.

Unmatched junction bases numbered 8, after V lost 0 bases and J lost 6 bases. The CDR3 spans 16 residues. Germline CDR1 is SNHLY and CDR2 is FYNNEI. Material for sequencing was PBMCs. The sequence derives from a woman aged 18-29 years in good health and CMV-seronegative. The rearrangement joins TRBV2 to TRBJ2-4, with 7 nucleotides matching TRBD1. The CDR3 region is CASSEALRGLRNIQYF. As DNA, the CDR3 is TGTGCCAGCAGTGAAGCGCTTAGGGGGCTGAGAAACATTCAGTACTTC.